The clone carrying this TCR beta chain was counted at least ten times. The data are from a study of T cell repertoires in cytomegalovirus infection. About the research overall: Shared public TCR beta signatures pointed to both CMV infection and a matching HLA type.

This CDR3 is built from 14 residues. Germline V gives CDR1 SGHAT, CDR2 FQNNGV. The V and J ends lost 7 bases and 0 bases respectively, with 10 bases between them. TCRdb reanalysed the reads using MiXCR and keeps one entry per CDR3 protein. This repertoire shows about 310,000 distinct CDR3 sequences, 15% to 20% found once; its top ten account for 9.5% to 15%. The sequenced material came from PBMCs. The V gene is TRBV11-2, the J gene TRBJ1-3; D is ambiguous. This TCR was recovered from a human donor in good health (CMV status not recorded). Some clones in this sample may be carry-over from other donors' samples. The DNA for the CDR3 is TGTGCCAGCATGCGGGGTTTCTCTGGAAACACCATATATTTT. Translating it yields CASMRGFSGNTIYF.